The source of this TCR beta chain is a study of technical replicates of blood from several donors. Profiled with immunoSEQ multiplex PCR; TCRdb holds only in-frame clones, not every one. Here the sample spans 95,000 to 100,000 clones, 96% being singletons. Germline loops: CDR1 MGHRA, CDR2 YSYEKL. This CDR3 contains 15 residues. V shed 3 bases, J shed 2 bases, and the junction held 7 bases outside the gene matches. Sequencing input: T cells isolated from PBMCs. This receptor was identified in a human donor in good health. V and J are TRBV4-1 and TRBJ2-7; 7 bases agree with TRBD1. The CDR3 loop reads CASSHPDRVAYEQYF. The CDR3 nucleotides are TGCGCCAGCAGCCATCCCGACAGGGTGGCCTACGAGCAGTACTTC.